Here is one TCR beta chain with its context. Its antigen is not identified. The CDR3 spans 14 residues. V lost 5 bases and J 6 bases, leaving 16 bases between the germline ends. CDR1 SEHNR and CDR2 FQNEAQ come from the germline V gene (reference sequence). Amplification targeted TCR beta CDR3 regions from RNA transcripts. Researchers ran a first-round RT-PCR on the TCR CDR3 using the HTBI primer set. TCRdb re-called the multiplex PCR reads with MiXCR, one entry per CDR3 protein. The sample comprises 280,000 or so distinct CDR3 sequences, 20% to 30% of which are singletons, and around 30% rests with the top ten. Patients aged 18 to 65 had newly diagnosed hyperthyroidism lasting under 2 months. A roughly 9.3 ml volume of fresh peripheral blood provided the PBMCs. This specimen comes from a study of T cells in Graves' hyperthyroidism and ophthalmopathy. Study-wide results and limits: Blood held most thyroid clonotypes expanded above 0.001 frequency.

This TCR was recovered from a man aged 40-50 years with Graves' hyperthyroidism that later progressed to Graves' ophthalmopathy. The sequencing input was blood. The chain links TRBV7-9 to TRBJ1-2; D is possibly TRBD1 (6 bases). In DNA form, the CDR3 reads TGTGCCAGCAGCCGGTGGGTGACAGGAGATGGCTACACCTTC. This codes for CASSRWVTGDGYTF.